This entry features one TCR beta chain sequence. At the DNA level, this CDR3 is encoded by other sequences in the same sample as well. The table came from immunoSEQ multiplex PCR; TCRdb's copy has only in-frame clones and leaves some out. The sample includes tens of thousands of clones, around 93% of them seen just once. The data were taken from a study of technical replicates of blood from a few donors. The CDR3 consists of 17 residues. Germline CDR1 SGHRS, CDR2 YFSETQ. The J segment lost 1 base and the V segment lost 4 bases, leaving 7 bases of the junction unmatched. The chain employs TRBV5-1 and TRBJ2-2; 10 bases line up with TRBD1. The specimen was PBMCs. The receptor was isolated from a human donor in good health. Some clones in this sample may be carry-over from other donors' samples. CDR3 coding DNA: TGCGCCAGCAGCCAAAAACGGACAGGGGGGAACACCGGGGAGCTGTTTTTT. Translated: CASSQKRTGGNTGELFF. Based on the CDR3 plus reference TRBV5-1 and TRBJ2-2, the full variable domain is KAGVTQTPRYLIKTRGQQVTLSCSPISGHRSVSWYQQTPGQGLQFLFEYFSETQRNKGNFPGRFSGRQFSNSRSEMNVSTLELGDSALYLCASSQKRTGGNTGELFFGEGSRLTVL.